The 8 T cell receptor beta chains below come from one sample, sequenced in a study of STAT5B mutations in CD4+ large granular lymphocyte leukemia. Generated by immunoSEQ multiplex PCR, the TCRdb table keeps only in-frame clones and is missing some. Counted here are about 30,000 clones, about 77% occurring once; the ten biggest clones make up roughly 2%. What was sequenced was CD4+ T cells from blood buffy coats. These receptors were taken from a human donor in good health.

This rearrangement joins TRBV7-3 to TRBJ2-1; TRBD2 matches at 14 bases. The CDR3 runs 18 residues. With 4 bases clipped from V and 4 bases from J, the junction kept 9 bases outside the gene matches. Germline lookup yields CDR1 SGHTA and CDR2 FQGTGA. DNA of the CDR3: TGTGCCAGCAGCTCCCCCGGACTAGCGGGAGGTAATTACAATGAGCAGTTCTTC. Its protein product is CASSSPGLAGGNYNEQFF.

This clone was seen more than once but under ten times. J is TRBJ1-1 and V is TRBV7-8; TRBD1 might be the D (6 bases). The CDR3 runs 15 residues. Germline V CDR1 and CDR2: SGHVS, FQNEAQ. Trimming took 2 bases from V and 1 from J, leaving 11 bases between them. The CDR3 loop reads CASSLREGQNTEAFF. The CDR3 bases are TGTGCCAGCAGCTTAAGAGAGGGACAGAACACTGAAGCTTTCTTT. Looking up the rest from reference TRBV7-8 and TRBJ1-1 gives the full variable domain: GAGVSQSPRYKVAKRGQDVALRCDPISGHVSLFWYQQALGQGPEFLTYFQNEAQLDKSGLPSDRFFAERPEGSVSTLKIQRTQQEDSAVYLCASSLREGQNTEAFFGQGTRLTVV.

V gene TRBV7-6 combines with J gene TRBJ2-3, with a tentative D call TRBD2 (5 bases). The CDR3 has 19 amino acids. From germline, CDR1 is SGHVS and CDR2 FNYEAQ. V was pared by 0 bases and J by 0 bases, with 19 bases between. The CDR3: CASSLARWGTGLSTDTQYF. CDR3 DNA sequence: TGTGCCAGCAGCTTAGCTCGGTGGGGAACTGGACTTAGCACAGATACGCAGTATTTT. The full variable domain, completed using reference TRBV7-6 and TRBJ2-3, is GAGVSQSPRYKVTKRGQDVALRCDPISGHVSLYWYRQALGQGPEFLTYFNYEAQQDKSGLPNDRFSAERPEGSISTLTIQRTEQRDSAMYRCASSLARWGTGLSTDTQYFGPGTRLTVL.

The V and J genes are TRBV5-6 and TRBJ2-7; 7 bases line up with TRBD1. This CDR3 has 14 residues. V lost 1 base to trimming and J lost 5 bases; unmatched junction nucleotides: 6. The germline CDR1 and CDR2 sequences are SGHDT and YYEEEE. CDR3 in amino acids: CASSLLGGTDEQYF. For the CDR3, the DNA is TGTGCCAGCAGCTTGTTAGGGGGCACAGACGAGCAGTACTTC.

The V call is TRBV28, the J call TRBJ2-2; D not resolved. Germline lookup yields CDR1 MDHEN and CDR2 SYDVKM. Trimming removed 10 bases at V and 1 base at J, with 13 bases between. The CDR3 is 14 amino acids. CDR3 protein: CAILVSGNTGELFF. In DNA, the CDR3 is TGTGCCATCCTGGTGTCAGGGAACACCGGGGAGCTGTTTTTT.

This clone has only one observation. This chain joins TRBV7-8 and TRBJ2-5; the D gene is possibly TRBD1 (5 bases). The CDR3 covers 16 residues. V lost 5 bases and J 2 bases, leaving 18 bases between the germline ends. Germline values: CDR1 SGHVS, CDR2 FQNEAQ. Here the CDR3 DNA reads TGTGCCAGCAGCCTGGGGCGAGTGGGCGCTCAAGAGACCCAGTACTTC. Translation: CASSLGRVGAQETQYF.

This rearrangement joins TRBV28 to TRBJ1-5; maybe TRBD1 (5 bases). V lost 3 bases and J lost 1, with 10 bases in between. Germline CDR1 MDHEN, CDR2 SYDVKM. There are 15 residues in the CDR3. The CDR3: CASSLGETSNQPQHF. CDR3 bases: TGTGCCAGCAGTTTGGGGGAGACGAGCAATCAGCCCCAGCATTTT.

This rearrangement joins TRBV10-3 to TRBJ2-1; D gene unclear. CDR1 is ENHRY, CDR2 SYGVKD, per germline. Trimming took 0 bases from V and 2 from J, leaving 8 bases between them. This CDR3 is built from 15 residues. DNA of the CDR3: TGTGCCATCAGTGAGTCTAGAAAGACCTACAATGAGCAGTTCTTC. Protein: CAISESRKTYNEQFF.